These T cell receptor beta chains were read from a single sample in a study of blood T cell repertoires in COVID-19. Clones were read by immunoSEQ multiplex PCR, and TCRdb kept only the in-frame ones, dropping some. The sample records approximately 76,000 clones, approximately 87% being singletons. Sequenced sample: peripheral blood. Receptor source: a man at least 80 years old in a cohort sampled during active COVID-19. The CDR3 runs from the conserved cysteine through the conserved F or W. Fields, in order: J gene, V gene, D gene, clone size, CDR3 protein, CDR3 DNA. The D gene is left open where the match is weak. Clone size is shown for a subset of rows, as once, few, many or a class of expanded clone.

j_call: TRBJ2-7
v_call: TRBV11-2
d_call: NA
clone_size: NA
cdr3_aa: CASSLVPGAAYEQYF
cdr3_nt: TGTGCCAGCAGCTTAGTGCCAGGGGCAGCCTACGAGCAGTACTTC

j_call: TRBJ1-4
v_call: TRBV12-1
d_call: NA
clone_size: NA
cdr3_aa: CASSYQLTARNEKLFF
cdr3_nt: TGTGCCAGTAGCTACCAATTGACAGCTCGTAATGAAAAACTGTTTTTT

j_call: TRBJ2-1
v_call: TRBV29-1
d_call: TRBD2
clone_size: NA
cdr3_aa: CSVGRGGYNEQFF
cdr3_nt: TGCAGCGTTGGTCGGGGGGGATACAATGAGCAGTTCTTC

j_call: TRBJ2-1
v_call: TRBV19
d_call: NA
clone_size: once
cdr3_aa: CASRRDNEQFF
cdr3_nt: TGTGCCAGTAGGAGGGACAATGAGCAGTTCTTC

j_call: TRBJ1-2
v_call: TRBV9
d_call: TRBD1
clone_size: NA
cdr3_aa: CASSQTGGGYGYTF
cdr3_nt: TGTGCCAGCAGCCAAACAGGGGGCGGCTATGGCTACACCTTC

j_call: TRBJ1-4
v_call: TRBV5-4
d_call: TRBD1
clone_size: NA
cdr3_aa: CASSLQGVRVEKLFF
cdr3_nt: TGTGCCAGCAGCCTACAGGGGGTGCGGGTTGAAAAACTGTTTTTT

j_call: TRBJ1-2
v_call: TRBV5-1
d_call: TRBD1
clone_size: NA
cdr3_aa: CASSPGGGYTF
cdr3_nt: TGCGCCAGCAGCCCAGGGGGCGGCTACACCTTC

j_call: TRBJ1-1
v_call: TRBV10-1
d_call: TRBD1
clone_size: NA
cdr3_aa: CAVPRDRGTNTEAFF
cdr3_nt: TGCGCCGTGCCGAGGGACAGGGGAACGAACACTGAAGCTTTCTTT

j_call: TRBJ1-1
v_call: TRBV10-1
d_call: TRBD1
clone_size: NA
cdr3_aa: CASTRTGSTEAFF
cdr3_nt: TGCGCCAGCACCAGGACAGGGTCCACTGAAGCTTTCTTT

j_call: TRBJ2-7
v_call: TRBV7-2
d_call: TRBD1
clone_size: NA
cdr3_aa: CASSLKTGSYEQYF
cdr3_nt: TGTGCCAGCAGCTTAAAGACAGGGTCCTACGAGCAGTACTTC

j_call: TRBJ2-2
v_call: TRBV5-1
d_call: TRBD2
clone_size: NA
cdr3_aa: CASSLGGYPGELFF
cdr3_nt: TGCGCCAGCAGTCTCGGGGGGTATCCCGGGGAGCTGTTTTTT

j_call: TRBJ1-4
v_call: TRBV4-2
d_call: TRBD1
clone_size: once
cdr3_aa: CASSPGQNEKLFF
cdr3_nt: TGTGCCAGCAGCCCGGGACAGAATGAAAAACTGTTTTTT

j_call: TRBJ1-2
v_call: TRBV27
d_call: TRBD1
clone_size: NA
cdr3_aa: CASSPDRAPNGYTF
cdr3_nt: TGTGCCAGCAGTCCGGACAGGGCTCCCAATGGCTACACCTTC

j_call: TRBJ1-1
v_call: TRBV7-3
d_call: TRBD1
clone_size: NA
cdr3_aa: CASSLEGARTEAFF
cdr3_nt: TGTGCCAGCAGCTTAGAGGGGGCAAGAACTGAAGCTTTCTTT

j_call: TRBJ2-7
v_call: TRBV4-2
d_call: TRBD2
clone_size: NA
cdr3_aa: CASAVAGSGFEQYF
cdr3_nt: TGTGCCAGCGCCGTAGCGGGGTCCGGATTCGAGCAGTACTTC

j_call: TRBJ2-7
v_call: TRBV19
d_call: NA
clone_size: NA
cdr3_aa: CASSISSVAVYEQYF
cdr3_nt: TGTGCCAGTAGTATCAGCTCGGTAGCGGTCTACGAGCAGTACTTC

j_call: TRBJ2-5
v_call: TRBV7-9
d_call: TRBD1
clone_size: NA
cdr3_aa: CASSPGTGGAEETQYF
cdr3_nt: TGTGCCAGCAGCCCCGGGACAGGGGGCGCGGAAGAGACCCAGTACTTC

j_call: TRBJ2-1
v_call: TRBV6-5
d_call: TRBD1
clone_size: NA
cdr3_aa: CASSYRTGGYEQFF
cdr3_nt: TGTGCCAGCAGTTACCGGACAGGGGGGTATGAGCAGTTCTTC

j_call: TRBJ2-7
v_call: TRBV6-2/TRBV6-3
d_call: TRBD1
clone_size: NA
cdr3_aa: CASRYGTGSSYEQYF
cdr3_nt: TGTGCCAGCAGATACGGGACAGGTAGCTCCTACGAGCAGTACTTC

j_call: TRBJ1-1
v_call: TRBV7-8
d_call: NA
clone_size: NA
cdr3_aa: CASSRQLNTEAFF
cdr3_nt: TGTGCCAGCAGCCGACAGTTGAACACTGAAGCTTTCTTT

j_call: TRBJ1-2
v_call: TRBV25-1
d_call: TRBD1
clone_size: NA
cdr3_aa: CASSERQGASRGGYTF
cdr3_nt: TGTGCCAGCAGTGAGAGACAGGGGGCGTCCCGGGGTGGCTACACCTTC

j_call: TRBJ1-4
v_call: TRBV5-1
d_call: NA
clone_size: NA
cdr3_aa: CASSQGGTNEKLFF
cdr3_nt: TGCGCCAGCAGCCAAGGGGGTACTAATGAAAAACTGTTTTTT